The present T cell receptor beta chain was sequenced within a study of blood T cells in healthy people across ages. Combining a sample-barcoded 5' primer with a J-beta primer mix, a second PCR ran for roughly 6 to 12 cycles. Each CDR3 protein gets one entry after TCRdb re-called the 5' RACE reads with MiXCR. The sample records 800,000 to 1,000,000 distinct CDR3 sequences, around 46% being singletons. The people who gave samples were healthy Caucasians from Russia, aged about 6 to 100. Around 10 milliliters of peripheral blood were drawn from each donor. Whenever a sample was processed, at least 6 million PBMCs were isolated. This receptor was identified in a man younger than 45 in good health. The sample taken for sequencing was blood.

CDR3 DNA: TGCAGTGCTTACGGGACAGAAAGAAATTCACCCCTCCACTTT. Its translation: CSAYGTERNSPLHF. The chain carries TRBV20-1 and TRBJ1-6; 7 bases fit TRBD1. The V segment lost 5 bases and the J segment 7 bases; nucleotides outside the gene matches: 8. Germline V gene lookup returns CDR1 DFQATT and CDR2 SNEGSKA (reference sequence). The length of the CDR3 is 14 residues.